Shown below are 6 T cell receptor beta chains from a single sample sequenced in a study of CD8+ T cells in alopecia areata. cDNA serving as the sequencing template came from extracted, reverse transcribed RNA. Data came from immunoSEQ multiplex PCR; TCRdb stores just in-frame clones and leaves some out. The data show around 150,000 clones, 62% seen once. Sequencing was performed on CD8+ T cells sorted from blood. These receptors were taken from a human donor in good health.

V gene TRBV7-9 combines with J gene TRBJ1-2; a weak D match, TRBD1 (6 bases). Germline loops: CDR1 SEHNR, CDR2 FQNEAQ (reference sequence). This CDR3 is 14 amino acids long. The germline V and J ends were trimmed by 4 bases and 4 bases, with 13 bases remaining between them. In DNA, the CDR3 is TGTGCCAGCAGCTACCAAAAAGGGGGCTATGGCTACACCTTC. It specifies CASSYQKGGYGYTF. Based on the CDR3 plus reference TRBV7-9 and TRBJ1-2, the full variable domain is DTGVSQNPRHKITKRGQNVTFRCDPISEHNRLYWYRQTLGQGPEFLTYFQNEAQLEKSRLLSDRFSAERPKGSFSTLEIQRTEQGDSAMYLCASSYQKGGYGYTFGSGTRLTVV.

This clone was seen only a few times. The gene calls are TRBV29-1 and TRBJ1-1, with TRBD1 matching over 7 bases. CDR1 and CDR2 (germline): SQVTM, ANQGSEA. The V and J ends lost 7 bases and 1 base, in that order; junction bases with no gene match: 18. This CDR3 region has 17 residues. For the CDR3, the DNA is TGCAGCGCCCCGAAAAGGGGGCCACGCTCCGGGAACACTGAAGCTTTCTTT. Translated, it gives CSAPKRGPRSGNTEAFF.

This clone has only a few counts. This sample also contains other DNA sequences that code for the same CDR3. V usage is TRBV9 and J usage is TRBJ1-5; D gene uncertain. Looked up from germline, CDR1 is SGDLS and CDR2 is YYNGEE. The V end lost 0 bases, the J end lost 1 base, and 5 bases lay between the germline ends. CDR3 size: 14 residues. The CDR3 coding sequence is TGTGCCAGCAGCGTAGGAGGGAGCAATCAGCCCCAGCATTTT. It encodes CASSVGGSNQPQHF.

This sequence joins TRBV6-5 and TRBJ1-3; D may be TRBD1 (5 bases). Germline V gene data show CDR1 as MNHEY and CDR2 as SVGAGI. V was clipped by 4 bases and J by 0 bases, with 10 bases between them. There are 15 residues in the CDR3. This chain's CDR3 is CASSSAGTSGNTIYF. CDR3 bases: TGTGCCAGCAGTTCCGCCGGGACCTCTGGAAACACCATATATTTT.

This clone was detected only a few times. This chain connects TRBV29-1 to TRBJ2-7, with TRBD1 identical over 8 bases. V trimming: 0 bases; J trimming: 6 bases; junction bases outside the gene matches: 10. There are 15 residues in the CDR3. Germline V gives CDR1 SQVTM, CDR2 ANQGSEA. The CDR3 region has the DNA TGCAGCGTTGAAGATAGGGACAGGCGGCCGGGCGAGCAGTACTTC. Translating it yields CSVEDRDRRPGEQYF.

This clone was recorded a few times. The chain recombines TRBV5-1 with TRBJ2-5, with a weak D call TRBD2 (5 bases). V was clipped by 0 bases and J by 0 bases, with 9 bases between them. Germline CDR1 and CDR2: SGHRS and YFSETQ. CDR3 size: 15 residues. In DNA form, the CDR3 reads TGCGCCAGCAGCTTGGAGCGGAAGTACCAAGAGACCCAGTACTTC. Translation: CASSLERKYQETQYF.